These T cell receptor beta chains were read from a single sample in a study of cytomegalovirus exposure and HLA in healthy donors. Here immunoSEQ multiplex PCR was the method, and the copy in TCRdb shows in-frame clones only, minus some. This sample has under 400,000 clones, with roughly 90% found just once. Material for sequencing was PBMCs. Receptors originate from a man aged 30 to 45 in good health and CMV-seronegative. Both conserved end residues are part of each CDR3.

CDR3aa: CATRTGYSNQPQHF
j_gene: TRBJ1-5
v_gene: TRBV6-1

CDR3aa: CASSRGTGNYEQYF
j_gene: TRBJ2-7
v_gene: TRBV5-1

CDR3aa: CASGFGGSYNEQFF
j_gene: TRBJ2-1
v_gene: TRBV5-1

CDR3aa: CASRTQGGMNYGYTF
j_gene: TRBJ1-2
v_gene: TRBV6-1

CDR3aa: CASSQDSSSGNTIYF
j_gene: TRBJ1-3
v_gene: TRBV7-8

CDR3aa: CASYSIGQRDYGYTF
j_gene: TRBJ1-2
v_gene: TRBV7-9

CDR3aa: CSVEDLPDRWETQYF
j_gene: TRBJ2-5
v_gene: TRBV29-1

CDR3aa: CASSVDWSLTDTQYF
j_gene: TRBJ2-3
v_gene: TRBV9

CDR3aa: CASSIQGAQNEQFF
j_gene: TRBJ2-1
v_gene: TRBV19

CDR3aa: CAWGTGAKASLYF
j_gene: TRBJ2-7
v_gene: TRBV30

CDR3aa: CASSYAGRGTEAFF
j_gene: TRBJ1-1
v_gene: TRBV6-5

CDR3aa: CASSVKGGLNNEQFF
j_gene: TRBJ2-1
v_gene: TRBV9

CDR3aa: CASSLWRVGNTIYF
j_gene: TRBJ1-3
v_gene: TRBV11-2

CDR3aa: CASSFSGRDLGAPNSPLHF
j_gene: TRBJ1-6
v_gene: TRBV7-9

CDR3aa: CASSLSLGDIYYGYTF
j_gene: TRBJ1-2
v_gene: TRBV27

CDR3aa: CASSMNRDRGRYEQFF
j_gene: TRBJ2-1
v_gene: TRBV19